This T cell receptor beta chain was recorded in a study of blood T cell repertoires in COVID-19. As for the study in general: Both acute and convalescent COVID-19 samples were obtained from the United States, Italy and Spain. PBMCs, B-cell-depleted T cells, or T cells provided the cDNA or gDNA that made up the material.

As handled by the study authors: Quantification of nucleated cells was approximated via reference gene primer amplification. The method was immunoSEQ multiplex PCR; TCRdb's version includes in-frame clones alone and lacks a portion of them. V and J calls plus clone size are reproduced from that table; the DNA served to infer D and trimming. Among about 100,000 clones listed, roughly nine tenths were seen once. V lost 4 bases and J lost 2, with 8 bases in between. The CDR3 consists of 14 residues. Germline V gene lookup returns CDR1 SGHAT and CDR2 FQNNGV. This receptor was identified in a human donor with active COVID-19. The donor label of this sample is uncertain. The sample consisted of peripheral blood. The gene calls are TRBV11-2 and TRBJ2-2; D is unresolved. The CDR3 here is CASSSRVNTGELFF. The DNA of the CDR3 is TGTGCCAGCAGCTCCCGAGTAAACACCGGGGAGCTGTTTTTT.